This T cell receptor (beta chain) was retrieved from a study of chemoradiotherapy in HPV16-positive cancers. Study details: A couple of HPV16-positive patients' cells yielded candidate HPV-specific clones and common motifs. Whole-study findings and limits: Functional assays defining HPV-specific T cells used only a couple of HPV16-positive patients. For HPV16-positive patients, expanding HPV-responsive T cells associated with longer recurrence-free survival.

Some clones are missing from TCRdb's copy, which holds only in-frame ones; the method was immunoSEQ multiplex PCR. The sample consists of approximately 17,000 clones, about nine tenths of them appearing once. Worth noting for this clone: The antigen is unknown.

The germline CDR1 and CDR2 sequences are SNHLY and FYNNEI. V lost 6 bases to trimming and J lost 1 base; unmatched junction nucleotides: 6. The CDR3 totals 16 residues. Over chemoradiotherapy, repertoires were sampled more than once. The receptor was isolated from a human donor with HPV-associated anogenital cancer. The source material was blood, sampled from a patient who underwent chemoradiotherapy. This sequence joins TRBV2 and TRBJ1-5, with 10 bases that match TRBD1. CDR3 coding DNA: TGTGCCAGCAGCCAGGGACAGGGGATGAGCAATCAGCCCCAGCATTTT. Amino acids: CASSQGQGMSNQPQHF. The complete variable domain, with remaining parts taken from reference TRBV2 and TRBJ1-5, reads EPEVTQTPSHQVTQMGQEVILRCVPISNHLYFYWYRQILGQKVEFLVSFYNNEISEKSEIFDDQFSVERPDGSNFTLKIRSTKLEDSAMYFCASSQGQGMSNQPQHFGDGTRLSIL.